This TCR beta chain derives from a study of beta chain features in type 1 diabetes. Study outcomes and limitations: At VDJ recombination sites, type 1 diabetes patients had fewer insertions and more deleted nucleotides. People with Type 1 diabetes carried modestly yet significantly shorter TCRB CDR3s in all four CD4+ subsets.

V gave up 4 bases and J gave up 4 bases; unmatched junction bases: 5. This CDR3 region has 14 residues. Germline V CDR1 and CDR2: LNHDA, SQIVND (reference sequence). Of the isolated RNA, all was reverse transcribed, and so the sequenced material was expressed TCRB transcripts. The table came from immunoSEQ multiplex PCR; TCRdb's copy has only in-frame clones and leaves some out. The repertoire holds around 280,000 clones, with 14% to 15% as singletons. Of note for this clone: Its antigen remains unknown.

This sequence was found in a man aged 18 to 35 with type 1 diabetes. The V and J genes are TRBV19 and TRBJ2-3, with TRBD1 identical over 7 bases. The material sequenced was naive CD4+ T cells from blood. The CDR3 region is CASSTRGHADTQYF. The CDR3 nucleotides are TGTGCCAGTAGTACAAGGGGGCATGCAGATACGCAGTATTTT.